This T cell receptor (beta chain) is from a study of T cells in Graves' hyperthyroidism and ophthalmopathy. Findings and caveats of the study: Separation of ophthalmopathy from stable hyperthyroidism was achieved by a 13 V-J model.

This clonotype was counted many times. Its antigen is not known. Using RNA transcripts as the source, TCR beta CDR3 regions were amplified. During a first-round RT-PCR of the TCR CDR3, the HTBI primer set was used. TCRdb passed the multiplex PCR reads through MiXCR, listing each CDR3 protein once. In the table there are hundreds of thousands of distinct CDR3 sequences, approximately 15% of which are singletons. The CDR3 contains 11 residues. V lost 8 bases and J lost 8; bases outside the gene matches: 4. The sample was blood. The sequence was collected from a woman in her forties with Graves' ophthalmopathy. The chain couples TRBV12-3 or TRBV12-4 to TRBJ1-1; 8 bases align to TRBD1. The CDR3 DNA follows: TGTGCCAGCGGACAGGGAACGGAAGCTTTCTTT. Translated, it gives CASGQGTEAFF.